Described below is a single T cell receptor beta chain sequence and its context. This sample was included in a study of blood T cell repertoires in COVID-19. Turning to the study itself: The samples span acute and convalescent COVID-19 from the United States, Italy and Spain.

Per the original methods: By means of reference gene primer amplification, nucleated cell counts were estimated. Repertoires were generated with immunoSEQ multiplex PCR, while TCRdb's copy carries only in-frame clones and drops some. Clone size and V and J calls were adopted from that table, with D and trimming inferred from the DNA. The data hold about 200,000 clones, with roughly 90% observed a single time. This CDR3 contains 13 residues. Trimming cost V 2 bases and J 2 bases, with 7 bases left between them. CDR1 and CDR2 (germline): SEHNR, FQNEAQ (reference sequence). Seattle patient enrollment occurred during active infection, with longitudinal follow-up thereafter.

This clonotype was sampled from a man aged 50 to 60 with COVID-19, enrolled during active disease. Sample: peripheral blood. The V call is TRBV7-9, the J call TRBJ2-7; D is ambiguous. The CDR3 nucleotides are TGTGCCAGCAGCTTACCGGGTGCCTACGAGCAGTACTTC. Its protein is CASSLPGAYEQYF. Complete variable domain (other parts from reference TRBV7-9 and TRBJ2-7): DTGVSQNPRHKITKRGQNVTFRCDPISEHNRLYWYRQTLGQGPEFLTYFQNEAQLEKSRLLSDRFSAERPKGSFSTLEIQRTEQGDSAMYLCASSLPGAYEQYFGPGTRLTVT.